A selection of T cell receptor beta chains follows, all from one sample in a study of blood T cell repertoires in COVID-19. The table came from immunoSEQ multiplex PCR; TCRdb's copy has only in-frame clones and leaves some out. The sample carries 190,000 or so clones, about 89% recorded once. Sequencing was carried out using peripheral blood. All receptors derive from a man in his forties or fifties with active or convalescent COVID-19. Each CDR3 is given with its conserved first and last residue. D genes are given only for firm matches. Expanded clones get a size class; other rows say once, few or many, or leave the size out.

d_call: NA
clone_size: NA
j_call: TRBJ1-2
v_call: TRBV5-1
cdr3_nt: TGCGCCAGCAGCCCGGACTCAACTAGCGGCTACACCTTC
cdr3_aa: CASSPDSTSGYTF

d_call: TRBD1
clone_size: NA
j_call: TRBJ1-2
v_call: TRBV30
cdr3_nt: TGTGCCTGGAGTGTAATAGGACAGGGGTTCGACTATGGCTACACCTTC
cdr3_aa: CAWSVIGQGFDYGYTF

d_call: TRBD1
clone_size: NA
j_call: TRBJ1-1
v_call: TRBV6-5
cdr3_nt: TGTGCCAGCAGGGATGTAACAGGGGTTGCTTTCTTT
cdr3_aa: CASRDVTGVAFF

d_call: NA
clone_size: NA
j_call: TRBJ1-1
v_call: TRBV6-5
cdr3_nt: TGTGCCAGCAAACAGAAGAACACTGAAGCTTTCTTT
cdr3_aa: CASKQKNTEAFF

d_call: NA
clone_size: NA
j_call: TRBJ2-2
v_call: TRBV4-3
cdr3_nt: TGCGCCAGCAGCCAAATAACTTTTAACACCGGGGAGCTGTTTTTT
cdr3_aa: CASSQITFNTGELFF

d_call: TRBD2
clone_size: NA
j_call: TRBJ2-5
v_call: TRBV28
cdr3_nt: TGTGCCAGCAGTATTTCGGGGGGATGGACCCAGTACTTC
cdr3_aa: CASSISGGWTQYF

d_call: NA
clone_size: NA
j_call: TRBJ1-3
v_call: TRBV3-1/TRBV3-2
cdr3_nt: TGTGCCAGCAGCCAAGATTGGGAGGGGCTCTCAGGAAACACCATATATTTT
cdr3_aa: CASSQDWEGLSGNTIYF

d_call: TRBD1
clone_size: NA
j_call: TRBJ1-1
v_call: TRBV6-1
cdr3_nt: TGTGCCAGCAGTGAATCGGGACAGGGGCACACTGAAGCTTTCTTT
cdr3_aa: CASSESGQGHTEAFF

d_call: TRBD2
clone_size: NA
j_call: TRBJ2-3
v_call: TRBV6-4
cdr3_nt: TGTGCCAGCAGTGAAAGCGGGGGGGCCACAGATACGCAGTATTTT
cdr3_aa: CASSESGGATDTQYF

d_call: TRBD2
clone_size: NA
j_call: TRBJ2-7
v_call: TRBV27
cdr3_nt: TGTGCCAGCACTTTAGCCTCCGGGACTATCGCCAGCGAGCAGTACTTC
cdr3_aa: CASTLASGTIASEQYF

d_call: TRBD2
clone_size: NA
j_call: TRBJ2-7
v_call: TRBV30
cdr3_nt: TGTGCCTGGAGGAATTGGGGGGGCTACGAGCAGTACTTC
cdr3_aa: CAWRNWGGYEQYF

d_call: TRBD1
clone_size: once
j_call: TRBJ1-4
v_call: TRBV5-4
cdr3_nt: TGTGCCAGCAGCGTAGACAGGGCAACTAATGAAAAACTGTTTTTT
cdr3_aa: CASSVDRATNEKLFF

d_call: NA
clone_size: few
j_call: TRBJ2-2
v_call: TRBV5-1
cdr3_nt: TGCGCCAGCACGGAGGGTGCCGGGGAGCTGTTTTTT
cdr3_aa: CASTEGAGELFF

d_call: NA
clone_size: NA
j_call: TRBJ2-1
v_call: TRBV10-3
cdr3_nt: TGTGCCATCAGTGATGGTGGACTAACCATTAACAATGAGCAGTTCTTC
cdr3_aa: CAISDGGLTINNEQFF

d_call: NA
clone_size: NA
j_call: TRBJ1-5
v_call: TRBV9
cdr3_nt: TGTGCCAGCAGCCCAGGAGGGGGGGGCAATCAGCCCCAGCATTTT
cdr3_aa: CASSPGGGGNQPQHF

d_call: NA
clone_size: NA
j_call: TRBJ2-3
v_call: TRBV9
cdr3_nt: TGTGCCAGCAGCTTCGGGTCGCCGACTAGCACAGATACGCAGTATTTT
cdr3_aa: CASSFGSPTSTDTQYF

d_call: NA
clone_size: NA
j_call: TRBJ1-6
v_call: TRBV18
cdr3_nt: TGTGCCAGCTCACCAGGGGGCGGCCATAATTCACCCCTCCACTTT
cdr3_aa: CASSPGGGHNSPLHF

d_call: TRBD1
clone_size: NA
j_call: TRBJ1-1
v_call: TRBV28
cdr3_nt: TGTGCCAGCAGTTTATGGAGACAGGGAGGGAACACTGAAGCTTTCTTT
cdr3_aa: CASSLWRQGGNTEAFF

d_call: NA
clone_size: NA
j_call: TRBJ1-1
v_call: TRBV24-1
cdr3_nt: TGTGCCACCAGAGGCAGGGGAGAGACTGAAGCTTTCTTT
cdr3_aa: CATRGRGETEAFF

d_call: NA
clone_size: few
j_call: TRBJ1-6
v_call: TRBV14
cdr3_nt: TGTGCCAGCAGTCACAGGGACTATTTCTCCTATAATTCACCCCTCCACTTT
cdr3_aa: CASSHRDYFSYNSPLHF

d_call: TRBD1
clone_size: once
j_call: TRBJ1-5
v_call: TRBV6-5
cdr3_nt: TGTGCCTCACGGGGACAGGAACTCTCTAATCAGCCCCAGCATTTT
cdr3_aa: CASRGQELSNQPQHF

d_call: TRBD2
clone_size: NA
j_call: TRBJ2-1
v_call: TRBV14
cdr3_nt: TGTGCCAGCAGCCCAACTAGCGCATACAATGAGCAGTTCTTC
cdr3_aa: CASSPTSAYNEQFF

d_call: NA
clone_size: few
j_call: TRBJ1-2
v_call: TRBV6-5
cdr3_nt: TGTGCCAGCAGTTACTCGACCAGGGCAACTAACTATGGCTACACCTTC
cdr3_aa: CASSYSTRATNYGYTF

d_call: TRBD1
clone_size: NA
j_call: TRBJ2-3
v_call: TRBV6-5
cdr3_nt: TGTGCCAGCAGCGACAGGGGGGTGACAGATACGCAGTATTTT
cdr3_aa: CASSDRGVTDTQYF

d_call: NA
clone_size: NA
j_call: TRBJ2-7
v_call: TRBV4-3
cdr3_nt: TGCGCCAGCAGCCAAGATTCAACAGGCTACTACGAGCAGTACTTC
cdr3_aa: CASSQDSTGYYEQYF

d_call: TRBD1
clone_size: NA
j_call: TRBJ1-4
v_call: TRBV5-6
cdr3_nt: TGTGCCAGCAGCGCAGATACAGGGGCAACTAATGAAAAACTGTTTTTT
cdr3_aa: CASSADTGATNEKLFF

d_call: TRBD1
clone_size: NA
j_call: TRBJ1-3
v_call: TRBV9
cdr3_nt: TGTGCCAGCAGCGCGATAACAGGGGGCTATGGAAACACCATATATTTT
cdr3_aa: CASSAITGGYGNTIYF

d_call: TRBD1
clone_size: NA
j_call: TRBJ1-5
v_call: TRBV6-5
cdr3_nt: TGTGCCAGCAGTAGTACAGGGGCGAGCAATCAGCCCCAGCATTTT
cdr3_aa: CASSSTGASNQPQHF

d_call: NA
clone_size: NA
j_call: TRBJ1-1
v_call: TRBV7-9
cdr3_nt: TGTGCCAGCAGCTTGAAACCCCCGAGTGGGGGGACTGAAGCTTTCTTT
cdr3_aa: CASSLKPPSGGTEAFF

d_call: NA
clone_size: NA
j_call: TRBJ2-7
v_call: TRBV27
cdr3_nt: TGTGCCAGCAGTTTATCAGGGGGGGCCCCCTACGAGCAGTACTTC
cdr3_aa: CASSLSGGAPYEQYF

d_call: NA
clone_size: NA
j_call: TRBJ1-2
v_call: TRBV29-1
cdr3_nt: TGCAGCGTGGTCGAACGGGACATATCCTATGGCTACACCTTC
cdr3_aa: CSVVERDISYGYTF

d_call: NA
clone_size: NA
j_call: TRBJ2-5
v_call: TRBV2
cdr3_nt: TGTGCCAGCAGCGCTGACAGGTCGAGGGAGACCCAGTACTTC
cdr3_aa: CASSADRSRETQYF

d_call: TRBD1
clone_size: NA
j_call: TRBJ1-2
v_call: TRBV7-9
cdr3_nt: TGTGCCAGCAGCCTCCCTATGGGACAGGGATACTCCGTACATGGCTACACCTTC
cdr3_aa: CASSLPMGQGYSVHGYTF

d_call: TRBD1
clone_size: NA
j_call: TRBJ2-7
v_call: TRBV30
cdr3_nt: TGTGCCTGGAGCCAGGGGGCCTACGAGCAGTACTTC
cdr3_aa: CAWSQGAYEQYF

d_call: NA
clone_size: once
j_call: TRBJ2-5
v_call: TRBV18
cdr3_nt: TGTGCCAGCTCACCCTCCGGGGTCCAAGAGACCCAGTACTTC
cdr3_aa: CASSPSGVQETQYF

d_call: NA
clone_size: NA
j_call: TRBJ1-5
v_call: TRBV9
cdr3_nt: TGTGCCAGCAGCGTAGGAAGGGAGGGGGCCCAGCATTTT
cdr3_aa: CASSVGREGAQHF

d_call: NA
clone_size: NA
j_call: TRBJ1-5
v_call: TRBV10-3
cdr3_nt: TGTGCCATCAGTGTCGGGGAACAGCCCCAGCATTTT
cdr3_aa: CAISVGEQPQHF

d_call: NA
clone_size: NA
j_call: TRBJ2-5
v_call: TRBV4-2
cdr3_nt: TGTGCCAGCAGCCAAGATCCCCCCGGGGGAGAGACCCAGTACTTC
cdr3_aa: CASSQDPPGGETQYF